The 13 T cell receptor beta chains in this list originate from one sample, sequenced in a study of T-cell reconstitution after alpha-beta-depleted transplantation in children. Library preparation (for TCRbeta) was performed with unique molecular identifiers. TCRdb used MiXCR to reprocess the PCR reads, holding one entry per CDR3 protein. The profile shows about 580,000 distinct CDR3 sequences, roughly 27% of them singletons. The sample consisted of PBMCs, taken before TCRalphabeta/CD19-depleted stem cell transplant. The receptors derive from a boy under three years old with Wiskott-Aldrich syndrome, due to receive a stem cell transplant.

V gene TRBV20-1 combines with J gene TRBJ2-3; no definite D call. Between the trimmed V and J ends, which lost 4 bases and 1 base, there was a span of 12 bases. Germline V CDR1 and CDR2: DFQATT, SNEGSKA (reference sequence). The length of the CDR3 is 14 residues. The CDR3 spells CSAMSPVGTDTQYF. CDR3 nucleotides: TGCAGTGCTATGAGCCCAGTCGGCACAGATACGCAGTATTTT.

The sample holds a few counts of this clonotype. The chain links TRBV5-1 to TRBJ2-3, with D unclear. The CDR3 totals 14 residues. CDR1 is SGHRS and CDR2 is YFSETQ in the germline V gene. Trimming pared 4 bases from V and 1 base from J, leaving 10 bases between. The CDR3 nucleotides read TGCGCCAGCAGCCCCTCGGACGGCACAGATACGCAGTATTTT. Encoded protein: CASSPSDGTDTQYF.

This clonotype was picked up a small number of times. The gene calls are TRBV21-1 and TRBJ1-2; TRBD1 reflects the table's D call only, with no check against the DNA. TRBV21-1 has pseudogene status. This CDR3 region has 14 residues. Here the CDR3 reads CASSGQGKLRGYTF. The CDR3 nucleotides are TGTGCCAGCAGCGGACAGGGGAAGTTGAGGGGCTACACCTTC.

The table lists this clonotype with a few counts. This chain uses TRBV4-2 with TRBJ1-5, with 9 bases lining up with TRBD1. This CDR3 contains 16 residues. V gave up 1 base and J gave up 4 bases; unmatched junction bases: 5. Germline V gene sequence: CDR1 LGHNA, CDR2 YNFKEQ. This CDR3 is CASSQAGQGVNQPQHF. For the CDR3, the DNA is TGTGCCAGCAGCCAAGCGGGACAGGGCGTTAATCAGCCCCAGCATTTT.

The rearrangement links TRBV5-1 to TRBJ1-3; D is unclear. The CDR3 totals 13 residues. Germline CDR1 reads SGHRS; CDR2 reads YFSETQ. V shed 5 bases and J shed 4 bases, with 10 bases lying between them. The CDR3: CASRRVAGNTIYF. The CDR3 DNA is TGCGCCAGCAGGCGGGTCGCCGGAAACACCATATATTTT.

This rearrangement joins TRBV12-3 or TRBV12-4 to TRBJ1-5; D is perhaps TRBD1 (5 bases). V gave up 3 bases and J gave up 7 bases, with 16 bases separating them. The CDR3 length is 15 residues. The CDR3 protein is CASSFRQGTIQPQHF. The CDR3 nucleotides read TGTGCCAGCAGTTTCCGGCAGGGAACGATCCAGCCCCAGCATTTT.

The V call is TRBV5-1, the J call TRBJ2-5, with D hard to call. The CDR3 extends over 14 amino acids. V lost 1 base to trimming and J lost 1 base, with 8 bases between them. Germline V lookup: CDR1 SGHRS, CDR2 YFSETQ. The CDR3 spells CASSLSPGQETQYF. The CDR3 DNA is TGCGCCAGCAGCTTGTCGCCGGGCCAAGAGACCCAGTACTTC.

The CDR3 DNA follows: TGTGCCTGCTCTCTTGGACTATCGTTCAATGAGCAGTTCTTC. Translation: CACSLGLSFNEQFF. The gene calls are TRBV30 and TRBJ2-1; the D gene is possibly TRBD2 (6 bases). V lost 6 bases, J lost 6 bases, and 18 bases lay in between. This CDR3 has 14 amino acids. Germline V gene data show CDR1 as GTSNPN and CDR2 as SVGIG (reference sequence).

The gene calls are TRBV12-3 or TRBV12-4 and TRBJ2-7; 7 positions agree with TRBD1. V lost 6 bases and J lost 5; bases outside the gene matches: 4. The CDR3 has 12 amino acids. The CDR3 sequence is CASSCDRDEQYF. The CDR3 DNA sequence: TGTGCCAGCAGCTGTGACAGGGACGAGCAGTACTTC.

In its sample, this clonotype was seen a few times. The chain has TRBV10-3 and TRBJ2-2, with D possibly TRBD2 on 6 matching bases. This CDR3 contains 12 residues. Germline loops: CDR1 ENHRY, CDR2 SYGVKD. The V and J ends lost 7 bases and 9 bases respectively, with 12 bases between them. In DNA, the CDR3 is TGTGCCATCACTCCCGGGGGTCGGGAGCTGTTTTTT. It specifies CAITPGGRELFF.

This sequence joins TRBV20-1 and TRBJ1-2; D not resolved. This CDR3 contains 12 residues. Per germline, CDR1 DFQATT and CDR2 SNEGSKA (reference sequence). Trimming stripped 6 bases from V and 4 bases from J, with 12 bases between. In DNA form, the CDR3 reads TGCAGTGCAACGGGAGTCCTCTATGGCTACACCTTC. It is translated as CSATGVLYGYTF.

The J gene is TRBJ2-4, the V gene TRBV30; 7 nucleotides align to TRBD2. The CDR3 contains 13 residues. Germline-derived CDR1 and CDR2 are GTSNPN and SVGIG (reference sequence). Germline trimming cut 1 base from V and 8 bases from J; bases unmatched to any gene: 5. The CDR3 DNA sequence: TGTGCCTGGAGTGCGGGAGGCAGGGACATTCAGTACTTC. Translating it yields CAWSAGGRDIQYF.

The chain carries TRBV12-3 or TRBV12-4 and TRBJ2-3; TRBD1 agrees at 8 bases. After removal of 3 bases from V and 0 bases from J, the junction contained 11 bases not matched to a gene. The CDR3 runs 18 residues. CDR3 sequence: CASSFKGSGGPSTDTQYF. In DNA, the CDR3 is TGTGCCAGCAGTTTCAAGGGATCAGGGGGCCCGAGCACAGATACGCAGTATTTT.